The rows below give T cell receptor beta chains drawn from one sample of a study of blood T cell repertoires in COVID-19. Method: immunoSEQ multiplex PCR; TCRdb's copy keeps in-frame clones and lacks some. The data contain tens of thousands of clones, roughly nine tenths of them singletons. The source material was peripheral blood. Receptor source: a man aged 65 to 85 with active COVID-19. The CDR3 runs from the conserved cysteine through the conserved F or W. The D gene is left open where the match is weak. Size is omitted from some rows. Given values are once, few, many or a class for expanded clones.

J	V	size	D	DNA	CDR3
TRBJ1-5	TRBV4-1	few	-	TGCGCCAGCAGCCAAGTAGGAGGGCGAGATCGCAATCAGCCCCAGCATTTT	CASSQVGGRDRNQPQHF
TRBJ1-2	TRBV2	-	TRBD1	TGTGCCAGCAGCCCCGGGACAGACTATGGCTACACCTTC	CASSPGTDYGYTF
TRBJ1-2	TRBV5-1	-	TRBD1	TGCGCCAGCAGCGAACAGGGGGGCGGTTATGGCTACACCTTC	CASSEQGGGYGYTF
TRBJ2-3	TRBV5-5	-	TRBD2	TGTGCCAGCAGCGCCGATTTCTGGCGGGGGACCCGCACAGATACGCAGTATTTT	CASSADFWRGTRTDTQYF
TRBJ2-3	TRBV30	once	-	TGTGCCTGGAGTGCCTTGGGAGGCACAGATACGCAGTATTTT	CAWSALGGTDTQYF
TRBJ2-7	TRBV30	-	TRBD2	TGTGCCTGGACCCCTCGGACTAGGCGGGCCTACGAGCAGTACTTC	CAWTPRTRRAYEQYF
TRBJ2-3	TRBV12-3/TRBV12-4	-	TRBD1	TGTGCCAGCAGTCCCTACAGGGGACATACGCAGTATTTT	CASSPYRGHTQYF
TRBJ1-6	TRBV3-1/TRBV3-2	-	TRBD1	TGTGCCAGCAGCCCTAGGGACAGGCCTAATTCACCCCTCCACTTT	CASSPRDRPNSPLHF
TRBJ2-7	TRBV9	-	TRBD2	TGTGCCAGCAGCCCCCCCACCGGGACTACTACCTACGAGCAGTACTTC	CASSPPTGTTTYEQYF
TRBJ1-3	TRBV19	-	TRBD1	TGTGCCAGTAGTATTGACAGGGCCGGAAACACCATATATTTT	CASSIDRAGNTIYF
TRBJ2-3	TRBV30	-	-	TGTGCCTGGAGTGTACTCAGGGCTAATACGCAGTATTTT	CAWSVLRANTQYF
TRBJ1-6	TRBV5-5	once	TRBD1	TGTGCCAGCAGCTTGGGCTTGGGACAGGGGGGGTCACCCCTCCACTTT	CASSLGLGQGGSPLHF
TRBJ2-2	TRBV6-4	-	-	TGTGCCGCCGGAGAACCGAACACCGGGGAGCTGTTTTTT	CAAGEPNTGELFF
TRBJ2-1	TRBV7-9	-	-	TGTGCCAGCAGCCTCCAGACAGTTACGATCTTC	CASSLQTVTIF
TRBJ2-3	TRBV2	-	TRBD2	TGTGCCAGCAGAGCCGGGACTAGTCGGTATACGCAGTATTTT	CASRAGTSRYTQYF
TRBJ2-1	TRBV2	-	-	TGTGCCAGCAGTGCTCCGGGACTGCCTTTAACCAATGAGCAGTTCTTC	CASSAPGLPLTNEQFF
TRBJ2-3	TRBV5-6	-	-	TGTGCCAGCAGCTCGGTTGATACGCAGTATTTT	CASSSVDTQYF
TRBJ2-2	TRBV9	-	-	TGTGCCAGCAGCGCAGAGTCGGGAGAGCTGTTTTTT	CASSAESGELFF
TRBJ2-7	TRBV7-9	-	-	TGTGCCAGCAGGGAGGATAGCTCCTACGAGCAGTACTTC	CASREDSSYEQYF
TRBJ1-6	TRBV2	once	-	TGTGCCAGCAGTTCGGACTCAGCCCTCCACTTT	CASSSDSALHF
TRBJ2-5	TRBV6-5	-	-	TGTGCCAGTGGATCCGGGAAGAGCGAGACCCAGTACTTC	CASGSGKSETQYF
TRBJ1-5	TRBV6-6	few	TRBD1	TGTGCCAGCAGCCGCGGGACAGGGGAGAATCAGCCCCAGCATTTT	CASSRGTGENQPQHF
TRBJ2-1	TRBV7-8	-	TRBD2	TGTGCCAGCAACTTACCGGGGGGGCTAAATGAGCAGTTCTTC	CASNLPGGLNEQFF
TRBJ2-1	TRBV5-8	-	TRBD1	TGTGCCAGCAGCCCGGACAGGGGGAGGGGTGAGCAGTTCTTC	CASSPDRGRGEQFF
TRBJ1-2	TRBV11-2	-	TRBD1	TGTGCCAGCAGCTTAGATAGACAGGGGAATGGCTACACCTTC	CASSLDRQGNGYTF
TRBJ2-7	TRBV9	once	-	TGTGCCAGCAGCGTAGGCAGGGCATCCTACGAGCAGTACTTC	CASSVGRASYEQYF
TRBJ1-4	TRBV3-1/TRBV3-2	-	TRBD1	TGTGCCAGCAGCCAAGAGAGACAATGGACAGGGAGAGGTGAAAAACTGTTTTTT	CASSQERQWTGRGEKLFF
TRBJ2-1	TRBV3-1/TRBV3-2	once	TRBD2	TGTGCCAGCAGCCTAACTAGCGGGGGGGATGAGCAGTTCTTC	CASSLTSGGDEQFF
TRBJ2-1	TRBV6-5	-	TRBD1	TGTGCCAGCAGTTACTTCCGTGGGACAGGGGGCCATGAGCAGTTCTTC	CASSYFRGTGGHEQFF
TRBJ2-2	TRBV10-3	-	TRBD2	TGTGCCATCAGTGTGGACGGGGGGATCGCCGGGGAGCTGTTTTTT	CAISVDGGIAGELFF
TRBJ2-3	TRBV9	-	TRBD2	TGTGCCAGCAGCGCGGGGGGGCAGGGAGATACGCAGTATTTT	CASSAGGQGDTQYF
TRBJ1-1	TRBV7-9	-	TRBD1	TGTGCCAGCAGCTTAAGGGGCACAGGGGACACTGAAGCTTTCTTT	CASSLRGTGDTEAFF
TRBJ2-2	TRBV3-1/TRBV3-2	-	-	TGTGCCAGCAGCCCACGGACAAAGAACACCGGGGAGCTGTTTTTT	CASSPRTKNTGELFF
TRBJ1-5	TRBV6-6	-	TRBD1	TGTGCCAGCAGTTACTCTGACAGGGCGGGACAGCCCCAGCATTTT	CASSYSDRAGQPQHF
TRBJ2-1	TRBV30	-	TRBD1	TGTGCCGTGGACAGGGGAAACTACAATGAGCAGTTCTTC	CAVDRGNYNEQFF
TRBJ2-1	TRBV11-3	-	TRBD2	TGTGCCAGCAGGGGGGAGGGCGATGAGCAGTTCTTC	CASRGEGDEQFF
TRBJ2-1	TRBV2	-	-	TGTGCCAGCAGTCCCAGAACGCAGAACAGCGGGCAGTTCTTC	CASSPRTQNSGQFF
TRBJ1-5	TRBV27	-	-	TGTGCCAGCAGTTTAACAGGGTATAGCAATCAGCCCCAGCATTTT	CASSLTGYSNQPQHF
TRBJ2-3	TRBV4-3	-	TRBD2	TGCGCCAGCAGCTCGGGGGGAGTGCTCACAGATACGCAGTATTTT	CASSSGGVLTDTQYF
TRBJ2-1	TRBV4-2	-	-	TGTGCCAGCAGCCAAGCGCAGGCGCAGTTCTTC	CASSQAQAQFF
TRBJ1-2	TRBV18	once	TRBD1	TGTGCCAGCTCACCAGTCCCGGGACAGGGGTATGGCTACACCTTC	CASSPVPGQGYGYTF
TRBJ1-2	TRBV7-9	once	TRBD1	TGTGCCACCTCCGGGACAGGGGTATTCGGCTACACCTTC	CATSGTGVFGYTF
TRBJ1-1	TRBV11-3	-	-	TGTGCCAGCAGCTTAGATCGAGACACCGAAGCTTTCTTT	CASSLDRDTEAFF
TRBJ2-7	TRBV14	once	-	TGTGCCAGCAGCCAAGTGGGCTTAGGAAACGAGCAGTACTTC	CASSQVGLGNEQYF
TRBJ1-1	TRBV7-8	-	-	TGTGCCAGCAGTTTTGGGTCGAGGGGGACTGAAGCTTTCTTT	CASSFGSRGTEAFF
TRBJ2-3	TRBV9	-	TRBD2	TGTGCCAGCAGCGTGATGGGACTAGCGGGGGGCGCAGATACGCAGTATTTT	CASSVMGLAGGADTQYF
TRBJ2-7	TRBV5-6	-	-	TGTGCCAGCAGCTTGGCCCAGGGTGTGGGCGAGCAGTACTTC	CASSLAQGVGEQYF
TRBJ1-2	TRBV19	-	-	TGTGCCAGTAGTCCCGGCGACAGCTCTAACTATGGCTACACCTTC	CASSPGDSSNYGYTF
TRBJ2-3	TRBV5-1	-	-	TGCGCCAGCAGCTTTCTAGCTCAGACAGATACGCAGTATTTT	CASSFLAQTDTQYF
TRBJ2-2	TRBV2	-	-	TGTGCCAGCAGTGAACAGGGTACTCACACCGGGGAGCTGTTTTTT	CASSEQGTHTGELFF
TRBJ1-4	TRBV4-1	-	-	TGCGCCAGCAGCCAATGGAGTAGGGGCCCTAATGAAAAACTGTTTTTT	CASSQWSRGPNEKLFF
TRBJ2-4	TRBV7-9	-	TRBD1	TGTGCCAGCAGCTCAGGGACAGATAAAAACATTCAGTACTTC	CASSSGTDKNIQYF
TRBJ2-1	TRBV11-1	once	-	TGTGCCAGCAGCTTAGCGGCTAGCTCCTACAATGAGCAGTTCTTC	CASSLAASSYNEQFF
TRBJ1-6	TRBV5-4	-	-	TGTGCCAGCAGCTTCTCAGTGGGAGATTCACCCCTCCACTTT	CASSFSVGDSPLHF
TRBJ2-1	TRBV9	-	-	TGTGCCAGCAGCGTAGGGCCAGACTCCAATGAGCAGTTCTTC	CASSVGPDSNEQFF
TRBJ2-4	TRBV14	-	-	TGTGCCAGCAGCCGAGGGACACCTCTAGCCAAAAACATTCAGTACTTC	CASSRGTPLAKNIQYF
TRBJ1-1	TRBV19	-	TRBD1	TGTGCCAGTAGTATTTGGGGACAGGGGGCTGGAGCTTTCTTT	CASSIWGQGAGAFF